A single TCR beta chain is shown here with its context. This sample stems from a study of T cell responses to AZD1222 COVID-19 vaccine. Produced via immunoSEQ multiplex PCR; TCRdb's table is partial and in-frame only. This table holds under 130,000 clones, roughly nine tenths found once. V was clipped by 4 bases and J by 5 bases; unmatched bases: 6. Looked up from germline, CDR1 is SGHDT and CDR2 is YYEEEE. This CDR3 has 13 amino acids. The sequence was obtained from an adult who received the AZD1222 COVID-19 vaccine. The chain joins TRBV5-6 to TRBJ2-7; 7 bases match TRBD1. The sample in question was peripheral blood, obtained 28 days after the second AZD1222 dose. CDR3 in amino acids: CASSIGTANEQYF. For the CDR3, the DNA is TGTGCCAGCAGCATAGGGACAGCCAACGAGCAGTACTTC. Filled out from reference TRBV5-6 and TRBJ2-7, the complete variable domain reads DAGVTQSPTHLIKTRGQQVTLRCSPKSGHDTVSWYQQALGQGPQFIFQYYEEEERQRGNFPDRFSGHQFPNYSSELNVNALLLGDSALYLCASSIGTANEQYFGPGTRLTVT.